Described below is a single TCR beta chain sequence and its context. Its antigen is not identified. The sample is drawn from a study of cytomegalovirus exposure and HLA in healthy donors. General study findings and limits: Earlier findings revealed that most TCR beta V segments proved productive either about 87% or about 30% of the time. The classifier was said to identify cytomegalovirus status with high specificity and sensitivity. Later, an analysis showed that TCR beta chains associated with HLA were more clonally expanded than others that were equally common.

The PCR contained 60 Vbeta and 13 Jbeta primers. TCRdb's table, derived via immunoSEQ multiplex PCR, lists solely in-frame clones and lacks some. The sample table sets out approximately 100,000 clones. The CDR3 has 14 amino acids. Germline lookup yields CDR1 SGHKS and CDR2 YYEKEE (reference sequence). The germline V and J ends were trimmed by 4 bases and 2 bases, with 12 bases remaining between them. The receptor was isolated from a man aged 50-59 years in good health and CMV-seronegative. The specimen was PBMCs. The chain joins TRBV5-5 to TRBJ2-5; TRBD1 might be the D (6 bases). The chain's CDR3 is CASSLGQLQETQYF. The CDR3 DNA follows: TGTGCCAGCAGCCTTGGACAGCTACAAGAGACCCAGTACTTC.